The present T cell receptor beta chain was sequenced within a study of T cell responses to AZD1222 COVID-19 vaccine. The repertoire was sequenced with immunoSEQ multiplex PCR; TCRdb's copy has only in-frame clones and lacks some. This table holds some 120,000 clones, more than 80% found once. Remarks on this clone: No antigen is known for it.

Regarding the study as a whole: Spike was spanned by vaccine-associated CD4 TCRs, with dominance at 160-218 and 743-854. When two AZD1222 doses had been given, Spike-specific TCR breadth and depth rose.

This CDR3 has 14 amino acids. Between the trimmed V and J ends, which lost 6 bases and 2 bases, there was a span of 13 bases. Germline CDR1 is ENHRY and CDR2 is SYGVKD. Specimen: peripheral blood, collected on day 0 of AZD1222 vaccination. This receptor was taken from an adult in good health. The chain couples TRBV10-3 to TRBJ1-2; possibly TRBD1 for D (6 bases). The CDR3 loop reads CAIREGVSNYGYTF. Here the CDR3 DNA reads TGTGCCATCAGGGAGGGGGTGTCGAACTATGGCTACACCTTC.